One TCR beta chain is described in this entry. This same CDR3 is encoded by further DNA sequences in the sample. This sample is drawn from a study of blood T cell repertoires in COVID-19. Background on the study: Sample material is recorded as cDNA or gDNA derived from T cells, B-cell-depleted T cells, or PBMCs.

Measured with immunoSEQ multiplex PCR; TCRdb has only the in-frame clones, and not every one. The data hold about 16,000 clones, with around 91% observed a single time. CDR1 and CDR2 from the germline V gene are SGHRS and YFSETQ. The CDR3 contains 15 residues. With 8 bases clipped from V and 8 bases from J, the junction kept 16 bases outside the gene matches. The sample was peripheral blood. The chain combines TRBV5-1 with TRBJ1-2; 9 positions match TRBD1. The sequence was obtained from a man in his 60s with active COVID-19. CDR3 sequence reads: CASSRRTGEDRGYTF. Written as DNA, the CDR3 is TGCGCCAGTAGCAGAAGGACAGGGGAGGATAGGGGCTACACCTTC.